This TCR beta chain was found in a study of shared clonotypes between healthy human individuals. Study observations and caveats: Among donors, sharing of clonotypes was expected to be affected by sequencing depth. Naive subsets generally exceeded memory subsets in estimated richness.

As for this clone: Its antigen is unknown.

The germline V gene has CDR1 SGDLS and CDR2 YYNGEE. The CDR3 consists of 14 residues. The input for sorted-subset replicate PCRs was approximately 200 ng DNA, about 30,000 T cell genomes. TCRdb keeps only in-frame clones here, not all; method: immunoSEQ multiplex PCR. The sample has about 600,000 clones; 97% are singletons. The TCR originated in a woman in her 30s in good health. The sequenced sample was naive CD4+ T cells sorted from blood. Documented subset: CD45RA+ positively selected. V gene TRBV9 combines with J gene TRBJ2-5; the D gene is possibly TRBD2 (6 bases). The J call may be faulty, since TRBJ2-7 better matches the DNA end. This chain's CDR3 is CASSVSPSDYEQYF. In DNA, the CDR3 is TGTGCCAGCAGCGTATCACCTAGCGACTACGAGCAGTACTTC.